This T cell receptor beta chain was found in a study of regulatory T cells in long-lasting Graves disease. The V gene's germline CDR1 is PRHDT and CDR2 FYEKMQ (reference sequence). V was cut by 2 bases and J by 0 bases, with 8 bases left in between. The CDR3 is 15 amino acids. Combining iRepertoire HTBI primers with Arm-PCR of CDR3 regions, the authors built TCR beta libraries. TCRdb independently ran MiXCR on the multiplex PCR reads; one entry per CDR3 protein. Of about 540,000 distinct CDR3 sequences in the sample, 13% were seen once. Time point of the sample: newly diagnosed GD, antithyroid drugs for less than 3 months. Researchers made the TCR library from RNA that was extracted from PBMCs. This clonotype was counted a few times. A further study also used this sample, focusing on T cells in Graves' hyperthyroidism and ophthalmopathy. That publication notes: Most clonotypes expanded in the thyroid (above 0.001) were also present in blood. Model output signaled ophthalmopathy a median around 5.9 months ahead of onset.

This receptor was identified in a man aged 25-45 years with Graves disease. V usage is TRBV13 and J usage is TRBJ2-1; D gene ambiguous. Sequencing was performed on peripheral blood mononuclear cells (PBMCs), taken at new diagnosis, from a patient treated with antithyroid drugs. The CDR3 loop is CASSLPLSSYNEQFF. The CDR3 DNA is TGTGCCAGCAGCTTACCTCTTAGCTCCTACAATGAGCAGTTCTTC.